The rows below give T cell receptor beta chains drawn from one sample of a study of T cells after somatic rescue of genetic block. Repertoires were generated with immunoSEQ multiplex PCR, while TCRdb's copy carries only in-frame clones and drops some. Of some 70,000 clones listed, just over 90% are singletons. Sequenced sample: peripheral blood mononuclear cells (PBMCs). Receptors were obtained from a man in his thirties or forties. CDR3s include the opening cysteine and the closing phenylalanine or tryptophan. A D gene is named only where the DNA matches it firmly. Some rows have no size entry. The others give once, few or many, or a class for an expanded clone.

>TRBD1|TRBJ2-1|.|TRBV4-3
TGCGCCAGCAGCCAAGATAGGGGGCGAATTTATGAGCAGTTCTTC
CASSQDRGRIYEQFF
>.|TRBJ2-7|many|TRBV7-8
TGTGCCAGCAGCTTAGCGGGAGCTCGGGAGCAGTACTTC
CASSLAGAREQYF
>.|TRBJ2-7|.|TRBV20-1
TGCAGTGGTAGCATCACCTACGAGCAGTACTTC
CSGSITYEQYF
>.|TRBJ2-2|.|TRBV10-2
TGCGCCAGCAGTGAGAATAGACCCGGGGAGCTGTTTTTT
CASSENRPGELFF
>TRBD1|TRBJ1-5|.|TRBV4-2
TGTGCCAGCAGCCAAGATTTAGGGGGCGGAGGGGGCAATCAGCCCCAGCATTTT
CASSQDLGGGGGNQPQHF
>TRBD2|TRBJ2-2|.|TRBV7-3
TGTGCCAGCAGCTTAACAGCGGGGGGTACTCGAGGCACCGGGGAGCTGTTTTTT
CASSLTAGGTRGTGELFF
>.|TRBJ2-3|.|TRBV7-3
TGTGCCAGCAGCCCCCGCGGGGCAGCGGCAGATACGCAGTATTTT
CASSPRGAAADTQYF
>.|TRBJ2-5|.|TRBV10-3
TGTGCCATCAGTGAGTCGCAGGAAGAGACCCAGTACTTC
CAISESQEETQYF
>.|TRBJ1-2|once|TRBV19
TGTGCCAGTAGAACAGCCCGACTGGGAGGCTACACCTTC
CASRTARLGGYTF
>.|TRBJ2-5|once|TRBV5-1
TGCGCCAGCAGCGGTGGGGGCCGAGAGACCCAGTACTTC
CASSGGGRETQYF
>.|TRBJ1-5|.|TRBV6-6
TGTGCCAGCAGTACCAAAATACCGGGTGGCAATCAGCCCCAGCATTTT
CASSTKIPGGNQPQHF
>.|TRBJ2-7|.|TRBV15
TGTGCCACCAGCAGTCTAGGCTACGAGCAGTACTTC
CATSSLGYEQYF
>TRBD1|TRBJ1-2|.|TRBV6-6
TGTGCCAGCAGTAGACCGGGACAGGGTTCCTATGGCTACACCTTC
CASSRPGQGSYGYTF
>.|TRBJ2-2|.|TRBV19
TGTGCCGCGACTCGGGGGTGGAACACCGGGGAGCTGTTTTTT
CAATRGWNTGELFF
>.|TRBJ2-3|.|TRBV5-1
TGCGCCAGCAGCTTGGCCGCTAGCGTGGCAGATACGCAGTATTTT
CASSLAASVADTQYF
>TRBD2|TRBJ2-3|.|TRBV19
TGTGCCAGTAGTATCGGGGGGATTCGCACAGATACGCAGTATTTT
CASSIGGIRTDTQYF
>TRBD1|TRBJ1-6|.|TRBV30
TGTGCCTTTTGGACAGGGGGAACTTATTCACCCCTCCACTTT
CAFWTGGTYSPLHF
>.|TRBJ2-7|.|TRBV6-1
TGTGCCAGCACCCAGTCCCTTAGCTCCTACGAGCAGTACTTC
CASTQSLSSYEQYF
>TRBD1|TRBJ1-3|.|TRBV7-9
TGTGCCAGCAGCGAGGCAGGGGGCCACCGCTCTGGAAACACCATATATTTT
CASSEAGGHRSGNTIYF
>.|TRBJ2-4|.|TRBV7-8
TGTGCCAGCAGTGGTGGGCAGTTCAAAAACATTCAGTACTTC
CASSGGQFKNIQYF
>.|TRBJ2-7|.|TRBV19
TGTGCCAGTAGTAGACCGGGACAAGCCTACGAGCAGTACTTC
CASSRPGQAYEQYF
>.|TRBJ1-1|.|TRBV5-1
TGCGCCAGCAGCTTGGTTGGCGGTGGTACTGAAGCTTTCTTT
CASSLVGGGTEAFF
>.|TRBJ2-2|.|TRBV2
TGTGCCAGCATGAAGGGGGGGGAGCTGTTTTTT
CASMKGGELFF
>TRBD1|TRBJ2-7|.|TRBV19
TGTGCCAGTAGTACGAGACAGGGGCCTACCTACGAGCAGTACTTC
CASSTRQGPTYEQYF
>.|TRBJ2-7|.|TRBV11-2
TGTGCCAGCAGCTTAGAGGGGTGGCGGGGTCCCTACGAGCAGTACTTC
CASSLEGWRGPYEQYF
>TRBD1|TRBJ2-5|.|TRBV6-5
TGTGCCAGCACCAACCCCCAGGACAGGAAAGAGACCCAGTACTTC
CASTNPQDRKETQYF
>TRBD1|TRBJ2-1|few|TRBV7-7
TGTGCCAGCAGCCTAAACGACAGGGGGCGTCGATACAATGAGCAGTTCTTC
CASSLNDRGRRYNEQFF
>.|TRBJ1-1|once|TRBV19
TGTGCCAGTAGTATACCGGGGGCATACACTGAAGCTTTCTTT
CASSIPGAYTEAFF
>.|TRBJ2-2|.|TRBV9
TGTGCCAGCAGCGTATCCACAGGGTCCGGGGAGCTGTTTTTT
CASSVSTGSGELFF
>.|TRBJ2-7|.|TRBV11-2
TGTGCCAGCAGCCGTGGTCTGGTTACCTACGAGCAGTACTTC
CASSRGLVTYEQYF
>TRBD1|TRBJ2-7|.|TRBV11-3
TGTGCCAGCAGCTCGGAATGGACAGGGGGCTCGGAGGAGCAGTACTTC
CASSSEWTGGSEEQYF
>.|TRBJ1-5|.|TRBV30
TGTGCCTGGAGAGACGATAGCAATCAGCCCCAGCATTTT
CAWRDDSNQPQHF
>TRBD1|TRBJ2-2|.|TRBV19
TGTGCCAGTAGTATAGACCGGGACAGGGTCTTGGCCGGGGAGCTGTTTTTT
CASSIDRDRVLAGELFF
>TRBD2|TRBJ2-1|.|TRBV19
TGTGCCAGTAGTATGGGGGGGAGCAATGAGCAGTTCTTC
CASSMGGSNEQFF
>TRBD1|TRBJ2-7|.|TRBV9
TGTGCCAGCAGCGTAGTGGCGACAGGGGTGGGCGAGCAGTACTTC
CASSVVATGVGEQYF
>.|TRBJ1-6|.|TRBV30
TGTGCCTGGAGTGCGGTCCAGGGTGGATCACCCCTCCACTTT
CAWSAVQGGSPLHF
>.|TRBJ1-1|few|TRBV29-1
TGCAGCGTGGCGCTGGGGGAGGGCACTGAAGCTTTCTTT
CSVALGEGTEAFF
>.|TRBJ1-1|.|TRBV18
TGTGCCAGCTCTCTGTTGAACACTGAAGCTTTCTTT
CASSLLNTEAFF
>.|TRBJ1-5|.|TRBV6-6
TGTGCCAGCGGAGGGGGAAACAATCAGCCCCAGCATTTT
CASGGGNNQPQHF
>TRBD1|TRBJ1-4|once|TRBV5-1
TGCGCCAGCAGCTTCCAGGGGGAAGGTAGTGAAAAACTGTTTTTT
CASSFQGEGSEKLFF
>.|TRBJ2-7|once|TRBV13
TGTGCCAGCAGCTTATCAGGGGCCTCCTACGAGCAGTACTTC
CASSLSGASYEQYF
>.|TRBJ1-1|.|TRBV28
TGTGCCAGCAGTTTTGGTCACAGGGTGAACACTGAAGCTTTCTTT
CASSFGHRVNTEAFF
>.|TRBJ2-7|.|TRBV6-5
TGTGCCAGCAGTTACTCGTCGTTGGGTACCTACGAGCAGTACTTC
CASSYSSLGTYEQYF